Listed below are T cell receptor beta chains from one sample, sequenced in a study of T cell responses to AZD1222 COVID-19 vaccine. Sequenced by immunoSEQ multiplex PCR; TCRdb stores in-frame clones only, minus some. The sample has roughly 140,000 clones; less than 95% are singletons. Specimen: peripheral blood, collected on day 0 of AZD1222 vaccination. Receptors were obtained from an adult in good health. The CDR3 runs from the conserved cysteine through the conserved F or W. The D gene is left open where the match is weak. Size tells how often a clone was seen (once, few, many) or the class of an expanded clone, and some rows leave it out.

v_gene: TRBV6-2/TRBV6-3
abundance: .
d_gene: .
j_gene: TRBJ2-1
CDR3aa: CASSLAGGDEQFF
CDR3nt: TGTGCCAGCAGTTTGGCCGGCGGGGATGAGCAGTTCTTC

v_gene: TRBV7-8
abundance: .
d_gene: .
j_gene: TRBJ1-2
CDR3aa: CASSSTGGQALNYGYTF
CDR3nt: TGTGCCAGCAGTTCGACAGGAGGGCAGGCCCTTAACTATGGCTACACCTTC

v_gene: TRBV18
abundance: once
d_gene: .
j_gene: TRBJ1-2
CDR3aa: CASSEDRNYGYTF
CDR3nt: TGTGCCAGCTCAGAAGACAGGAACTATGGCTACACCTTC

v_gene: TRBV6-5
abundance: .
d_gene: TRBD1
j_gene: TRBJ1-2
CDR3aa: CASSRDRLYGYTF
CDR3nt: TGTGCCAGCAGTAGGGACAGGCTCTATGGCTACACCTTC

v_gene: TRBV11-2
abundance: .
d_gene: .
j_gene: TRBJ2-3
CDR3aa: CASSTGGLTDTQYF
CDR3nt: TGTGCCAGCAGCACGGGCGGACTCACAGATACGCAGTATTTT

v_gene: TRBV10-3
abundance: .
d_gene: .
j_gene: TRBJ1-2
CDR3aa: CAISENRPGESGYTF
CDR3nt: TGTGCCATCAGTGAAAATAGGCCAGGGGAGAGTGGCTACACCTTC

v_gene: TRBV6-5
abundance: .
d_gene: .
j_gene: TRBJ2-1
CDR3aa: CASSYNWANEQFF
CDR3nt: TGTGCCAGCAGTTACAACTGGGCCAATGAGCAGTTCTTC

v_gene: TRBV3-1/TRBV3-2
abundance: .
d_gene: .
j_gene: TRBJ1-6
CDR3aa: CASSQNSDTLHF
CDR3nt: TGTGCCAGCAGCCAGAATTCTGACACCCTCCACTTT

v_gene: TRBV19
abundance: once
d_gene: TRBD1
j_gene: TRBJ1-4
CDR3aa: CASRTGGGSEKLFF
CDR3nt: TGTGCCAGTAGGACAGGGGGCGGGAGTGAAAAACTGTTTTTT

v_gene: TRBV2
abundance: .
d_gene: TRBD1
j_gene: TRBJ1-1
CDR3aa: CASYTRDRDVAFF
CDR3nt: TGTGCCAGCTACACCCGGGACAGGGATGTTGCTTTCTTT

v_gene: TRBV18
abundance: .
d_gene: TRBD1
j_gene: TRBJ1-1
CDR3aa: CASSPLTQGVNTEAFF
CDR3nt: TGTGCCAGCTCACCACTAACACAGGGGGTAAACACTGAAGCTTTCTTT

v_gene: TRBV7-6
abundance: .
d_gene: .
j_gene: TRBJ2-5
CDR3aa: CASSSNGGRQETQYF
CDR3nt: TGTGCCAGCAGCTCCAACGGGGGACGTCAAGAGACCCAGTACTTC

v_gene: TRBV6-5
abundance: .
d_gene: .
j_gene: TRBJ1-1
CDR3aa: CASSFADVTFF
CDR3nt: TGTGCCAGCAGTTTTGCCGACGTGACTTTCTTT

v_gene: TRBV6-2/TRBV6-3
abundance: .
d_gene: .
j_gene: TRBJ1-5
CDR3aa: CASSYHGAGEQPQHF
CDR3nt: TGTGCCAGCAGTTACCACGGCGCGGGTGAACAGCCCCAGCATTTT

v_gene: TRBV4-2
abundance: .
d_gene: TRBD1
j_gene: TRBJ1-5
CDR3aa: CASRRNPGQGNQPQHF
CDR3nt: TGTGCCAGCAGGCGAAACCCGGGACAGGGCAATCAGCCCCAGCATTTT

v_gene: TRBV11-2
abundance: few
d_gene: .
j_gene: TRBJ1-3
CDR3aa: CASSPLQRAGASGNTIYF
CDR3nt: TGTGCCAGCAGCCCTCTACAACGGGCGGGAGCCTCTGGAAACACCATATATTTT

v_gene: TRBV5-8
abundance: .
d_gene: .
j_gene: TRBJ1-3
CDR3aa: CASSSPGVPGNTIYF
CDR3nt: TGTGCCAGCAGTTCTCCGGGAGTCCCTGGAAACACCATATATTTT

v_gene: TRBV7-8
abundance: .
d_gene: .
j_gene: TRBJ1-1
CDR3aa: CASSASWGKGTEAFF
CDR3nt: TGTGCCAGCAGCGCTAGCTGGGGGAAAGGCACTGAAGCTTTCTTT

v_gene: TRBV20-1
abundance: .
d_gene: .
j_gene: TRBJ1-4
CDR3aa: CSAYDEKLFF
CDR3nt: TGCAGTGCTTATGACGAAAAACTGTTTTTT

v_gene: TRBV11-2
abundance: once
d_gene: .
j_gene: TRBJ2-2
CDR3aa: CASSVGQSGELFF
CDR3nt: TGTGCCAGCAGCGTAGGACAGTCAGGGGAGCTGTTTTTT

v_gene: TRBV3-1/TRBV3-2
abundance: .
d_gene: .
j_gene: TRBJ1-1
CDR3aa: CASSHSEAFF
CDR3nt: TGTGCCAGCAGCCACTCTGAAGCTTTCTTT

v_gene: TRBV7-9
abundance: .
d_gene: TRBD1
j_gene: TRBJ2-1
CDR3aa: CASSLADRVSLF
CDR3nt: TGTGCCAGCAGCTTAGCAGACAGGGTCTCCCTCTTC

v_gene: TRBV2
abundance: .
d_gene: TRBD1
j_gene: TRBJ2-2
CDR3aa: CASRRDRELNTGELFF
CDR3nt: TGTGCCAGCAGACGGGACAGGGAGTTGAACACCGGGGAGCTGTTTTTT

v_gene: TRBV19
abundance: .
d_gene: TRBD1
j_gene: TRBJ1-5
CDR3aa: CASSPTGVNQPQHF
CDR3nt: TGTGCCAGTAGTCCAACAGGGGTCAATCAGCCCCAGCATTTT

v_gene: TRBV6-5
abundance: .
d_gene: TRBD1
j_gene: TRBJ1-1
CDR3aa: CASRLQGGNTEAFF
CDR3nt: TGTGCCAGCAGATTACAGGGGGGGAACACTGAAGCTTTCTTT

v_gene: TRBV12-3/TRBV12-4
abundance: .
d_gene: .
j_gene: TRBJ1-2
CDR3aa: CASTQASGYGYTF
CDR3nt: TGTGCCAGCACCCAGGCATCAGGATATGGCTACACCTTC

v_gene: TRBV6-5
abundance: .
d_gene: .
j_gene: TRBJ2-2
CDR3aa: CASKEGAGNTGELFF
CDR3nt: TGTGCCAGCAAAGAGGGCGCAGGGAACACCGGGGAGCTGTTTTTT